This note documents a single TCR beta chain sequence. This sample stems from a study of blood T cell repertoires in COVID-19. Study details: Material from acute and convalescent COVID-19 was sourced from the United States, Italy and Spain. T cells, B-cell-depleted T cells, or PBMCs supplied cDNA or gDNA.

Sequencing was performed with immunoSEQ multiplex PCR; in TCRdb, only in-frame clones are kept and a portion is missing. The data show hundreds of thousands of clones, with around nine tenths seen just once and more than 3% held by the top ten. The germline gives CDR1 SGHTA, CDR2 FQGNSA. The V gene lost 5 bases and the J gene lost 7 bases, with 15 bases spanning the gap. The CDR3 extends over 14 amino acids. The sequenced sample consisted of peripheral blood. This TCR derives from a woman aged 45-59 years with active or convalescent COVID-19. V gene TRBV7-2 combines with J gene TRBJ2-1, with a possible D match to TRBD2 (5 bases). CDR3 loop: CASSRRNGENEQFF. The CDR3 bases are TGTGCCAGCAGCCGCCGCAATGGGGAGAATGAGCAGTTCTTC.